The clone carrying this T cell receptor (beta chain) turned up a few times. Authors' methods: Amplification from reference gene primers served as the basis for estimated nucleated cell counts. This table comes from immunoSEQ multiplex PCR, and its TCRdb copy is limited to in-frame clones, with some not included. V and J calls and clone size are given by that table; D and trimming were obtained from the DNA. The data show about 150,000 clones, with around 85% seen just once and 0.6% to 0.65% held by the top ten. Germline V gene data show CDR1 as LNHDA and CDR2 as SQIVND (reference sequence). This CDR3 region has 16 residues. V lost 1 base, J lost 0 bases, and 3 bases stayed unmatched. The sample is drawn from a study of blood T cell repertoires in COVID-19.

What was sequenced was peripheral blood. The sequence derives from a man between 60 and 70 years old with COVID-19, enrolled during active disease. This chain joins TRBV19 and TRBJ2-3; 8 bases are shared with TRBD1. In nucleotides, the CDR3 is TGTGCCAGTAGTATAGGACAGGGGAGAAGCACAGATACGCAGTATTTT. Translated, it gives CASSIGQGRSTDTQYF. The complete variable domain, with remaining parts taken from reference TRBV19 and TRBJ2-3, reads DGGITQSPKYLFRKEGQNVTLSCEQNLNHDAMYWYRQDPGQGLRLIYYSQIVNDFQKGDIAEGYSVSREKKESFPLTVTSAQKNPTAFYLCASSIGQGRSTDTQYFGPGTRLTVL.